These 22 T cell receptor beta chains originate from one sample sequenced in a study of T cells in Graves' hyperthyroidism and ophthalmopathy. RNA transcripts served as the template for amplifying TCR beta CDR3 regions. The HTBI set primed first-round TCR CDR3 RT-PCR. Using its own MiXCR run on the multiplex PCR reads, TCRdb lists one record per CDR3 protein. The top ten hold roughly 14% of the sample, which has roughly 260,000 distinct CDR3 sequences, more than 12% seen once. The sequencing sample was made of blood. All receptors come from a woman aged 40 to 49 with Graves' hyperthyroidism that later progressed to Graves' ophthalmopathy.

V gene TRBV19 combines with J gene TRBJ1-5; D ambiguous. The CDR3 consists of 16 residues. The V gene's germline CDR1 is LNHDA and CDR2 SQIVND (reference sequence). Trimming took off 11 bases at V and 0 bases at J, with 20 bases between the two ends. The CDR3 DNA reads as TGTGCCTCAGTTCCTTCGGTTGGTGGTAGCAATCAGCCCCAGCATTTT. Protein sequence: CASVPSVGGSNQPQHF.

The chain has TRBV28 and TRBJ1-2, with D perhaps matching TRBD1 (5 bases). This CDR3 contains 14 residues. Germline V CDR1 and CDR2: MDHEN, SYDVKM. V was clipped by 4 bases and J by 3 bases, with 12 bases between them. CDR3 sequence: CASSSAQGDYGYTF. The CDR3 DNA reads as TGTGCCAGCAGTTCTGCCCAGGGCGACTATGGCTACACCTTC.

This clonotype has ten or more counts. The J gene is TRBJ2-1, the V gene TRBV20-1; weak D call: TRBD2 (6 bases). The CDR3 is 15 residues long. The V end was cut by 3 bases, the J end by 9 bases, with 21 bases between. Germline lookup yields CDR1 DFQATT and CDR2 SNEGSKA (reference sequence). The CDR3 protein is CSASLVTSTDREQFF. DNA of the CDR3: TGCAGTGCTAGCCTTGTGACTAGTACCGACCGTGAGCAGTTCTTC.

V and J are TRBV6-1 and TRBJ2-2, with D possibly TRBD2 on 5 matching bases. Per germline, CDR1 MNHNS and CDR2 SASEGT. The V gene lost 7 bases and the J gene lost 7 bases, with 25 bases spanning the gap. The CDR3 length is 17 residues. For the CDR3, the DNA is TGTGCCAGCACTACATCGTGGAGCGGTTATTCAGGCGGGGAGCTGTTTTTT. Translated, it gives CASTTSWSGYSGGELFF.

This clonotype showed up just a few times. This chain joins TRBV10-3 and TRBJ2-4; 8 bases are shared with TRBD1. CDR1 and CDR2 (germline): ENHRY, SYGVKD. With V trimmed by 10 bases and J by 9 bases, 8 bases remained unmatched. The CDR3 has 12 residues. The CDR3 DNA follows: TGTGCCACACATGACAGGGGTAGCATTCAGTACTTC. Translating gives CATHDRGSIQYF.

This clonotype has just a few counts. This chain links TRBV2 with TRBJ2-1; possibly TRBD1 for D (6 bases). Germline CDR1 SNHLY, CDR2 FYNNEI. V lost 7 bases and J lost 9, with 22 bases in between. This CDR3 spans 15 amino acids. The CDR3: CASTWTVGMGGEQFF. In nucleotides, the CDR3 is TGTGCCAGCACCTGGACAGTGGGGATGGGCGGTGAGCAGTTCTTC.

This clonotype was observed a few times. The rearrangement uses TRBV11-2 and TRBJ2-7; D gene ambiguous. In germline, CDR1 is SGHAT, CDR2 FQNNGV. The CDR3 is 16 residues long. Trimming removed 2 bases at V and 3 bases at J, with 17 bases between. This CDR3 is CASSLPGPHSSYEQYF. CDR3 nucleotides: TGTGCCAGCAGCTTACCGGGTCCTCACTCTAGCTACGAGCAGTACTTC.

In its sample, this clonotype was seen many times. V is TRBV11-2 and J is TRBJ2-1; no clear D gene. Trimming cost V 5 bases and J 0 bases, with 14 bases left between them. Germline-derived CDR1 and CDR2 are SGHAT and FQNNGV. CDR3 length: 16 amino acids. CDR3 in amino acids: CASSTPGRSSYNEQFF. The DNA of the CDR3 is TGTGCCAGCAGCACCCCTGGACGCAGCTCCTACAATGAGCAGTTCTTC.

V is TRBV7-2 and J is TRBJ1-1; unclear D gene. Deletions cut 2 bases from V and 5 bases from J, with 6 bases between. The germline CDR1 and CDR2 sequences are SGHTA and FQGNSA. The length of the CDR3 is 12 residues. The CDR3 region has the DNA TGTGCCAGCAGCTTAATGCAAACTGAAGCTTTCTTT. Its protein product is CASSLMQTEAFF.

The rearrangement links TRBV3-1 to TRBJ1-3; no firm D call. Trimming left V 0 bases short and J 4 bases short, with 13 bases between. Germline V gene lookup returns CDR1 LGHDT and CDR2 YNNKEL (reference sequence). The CDR3 runs 16 residues. CDR3 protein: CASSQDPKGSGNTIYF. DNA for the CDR3: TGTGCCAGCAGCCAAGATCCCAAGGGATCGGGAAACACCATATATTTT. The whole variable domain, remainder taken from reference TRBV3-1 and TRBJ1-3, is DTAVSQTPKYLVTQMGNDKSIKCEQNLGHDTMYWYKQDSKKFLKIMFSYNNKELIINETVPNRFSPKSPDKAHLNLHINSLELGDSAVYFCASSQDPKGSGNTIYFGEGSWLTVV.

About this clonotype itself: A much larger clone sits a single nucleotide away, making a read error possible. This rearrangement joins TRBV10-3 to TRBJ1-5; TRBD1 aligns across 7 bases. The CDR3 consists of 16 residues. The germline V gene has CDR1 ENHRY and CDR2 SYGVKD. Losses at the gene ends were 3 bases for V and 7 bases for J; bases not matched to a gene: 12. The CDR3 spells CAISDSSGAGGQPQHF. CDR3 DNA sequence: TGTGCCATCAGTGACTCTTCCGGGGCAGGGGGACAGCCCCAGCATTTT.

The chain uses TRBV20-1 and TRBJ2-7; D call uncertain. Trimming pared 4 bases from V and 4 bases from J, leaving 14 bases between. CDR3 length: 13 amino acids. The V gene's germline CDR1 is DFQATT and CDR2 SNEGSKA (reference sequence). DNA for the CDR3: TGCAGTGCTAAAGGTCTAGTCGAATACGAGCAGTACTTC. Amino acid sequence: CSAKGLVEYEQYF.

The CDR3, as DNA: TGCGCCAGCAGCCGTGCTGACAGCGTCGGGGATGAGCAGTTCTTC. The encoded protein is CASSRADSVGDEQFF. The chain recombines TRBV5-1 with TRBJ2-1; perhaps D is TRBD1 or TRBD2 (5 bases each). Germline CDR1 SGHRS, CDR2 YFSETQ. The CDR3 length is 15 residues. V shed 4 bases and J shed 8 bases, with 19 bases lying between them.

This clonotype was seen a few times. The V gene is TRBV20-1, the J gene TRBJ2-7, with 9 bases that match TRBD1. Germline lookup yields CDR1 DFQATT and CDR2 SNEGSKA (reference sequence). V shed 3 bases, J shed 1 base, and the junction held 7 bases outside the gene matches. The CDR3 spans 15 residues. The CDR3 coding sequence is TGCAGTGCTAGCGGTCTCGGGACAGGGTCCTACGAGCAGTACTTC. This encodes CSASGLGTGSYEQYF.

The J gene is TRBJ2-3, the V gene TRBV20-1, with D uncertain. The CDR3 is 13 amino acids. Germline assignment: CDR1 DFQATT and CDR2 SNEGSKA (reference sequence). Between the trimmed V and J ends, which lost 6 bases and 6 bases, there was a span of 16 bases. CDR3 in amino acids: CSAAGPYTDTQYF. The DNA for the CDR3 is TGCAGTGCGGCCGGGCCCTACACGGATACGCAGTATTTT.

V and J are TRBV25-1 and TRBJ1-2; 7 nucleotides align to TRBD1. The CDR3 runs to 18 residues. The V gene's germline CDR1 is MGHDK and CDR2 SYGVNS. The J segment lost 5 bases and the V segment lost 1 base, leaving 16 bases of the junction unmatched. The CDR3 loop reads CASSESGTEFGALYGYTF. In DNA, the CDR3 is TGTGCCAGCAGTGAATCCGGGACAGAGTTTGGGGCTCTATATGGCTACACCTTC.

This chain connects TRBV3-1 to TRBJ2-3; 7 positions agree with TRBD2. The CDR3 length is 15 residues. Losses at the gene ends were 3 bases for V and 5 bases for J; bases not matched to a gene: 8. Looked up from germline, CDR1 is LGHDT and CDR2 is YNNKEL (reference sequence). The chain's CDR3 is CASSQTLANLDTQYF. The CDR3, as DNA: TGTGCCAGCAGCCAGACACTAGCGAATTTAGATACGCAGTATTTT.

At least ten counts were recorded for this clonotype. The chain uses TRBV6-1 and TRBJ2-1; 9 nucleotides match TRBD2. Germline trimming cut 6 bases from V and 8 bases from J; bases unmatched to any gene: 11. Germline V gene sequence: CDR1 MNHNS, CDR2 SASEGT. This CDR3 has 15 amino acids. For the CDR3, the DNA is TGTGCCAGCAGACCCATTAGCGGGAGTCCCGATGAGCAGTTCTTC. Protein sequence: CASRPISGSPDEQFF.

The table lists this clonotype with a few counts. This sequence joins TRBV5-1 and TRBJ2-7; TRBD2 aligns across 11 bases. The germline V gene has CDR1 SGHRS and CDR2 YFSETQ. The CDR3 consists of 15 residues. V was pared by 4 bases and J by 4 bases, with 7 bases of the junction left unmatched. The CDR3 region is CASSAGTSGQYEQYF. DNA of the CDR3: TGCGCCAGCAGCGCAGGGACTAGCGGACAATACGAGCAGTACTTC.

This clonotype was recorded a few times. The gene calls are TRBV20-1 and TRBJ1-5; 7 bases are a match to TRBD1. V lost 0 bases to trimming and J lost 6 bases; unmatched junction nucleotides: 8. The CDR3 sequence is 15 residues long. Germline CDR1 and CDR2: DFQATT and SNEGSKA (reference sequence). CDR3 in DNA: TGCAGTGCTAGAGATCGCCGAGGGGGCGGTCAGCCCCAGCATTTT. It translates to CSARDRRGGGQPQHF.

A remark on this clonotype: A clone one base away is much larger, so this may be a read error. The genes are TRBV28 and TRBJ1-5; D perhaps matches TRBD1 (5 bases). Per germline, CDR1 MDHEN and CDR2 SYDVKM. The CDR3 is made up of 16 amino acids. Written as DNA, the CDR3 is TGTGCCACCAGATCGTCCCGACAGATTAAGTATCAGCCCAAGCATTTT. Its translation: CATRSSRQIKYQPKHF.

Many counts were recorded for this clonotype. This sequence joins TRBV20-1 and TRBJ2-7; possibly TRBD1 for D (5 bases). The CDR3 loop spans 15 amino acids. Trimming cost V 0 bases and J 6 bases, with 18 bases left between them. Germline lookup yields CDR1 DFQATT and CDR2 SNEGSKA (reference sequence). The CDR3 DNA follows: TGCAGTGCTAGAGATCACAGGACCCTTGAATCCGAGCAGTACTTC. This translates into CSARDHRTLESEQYF.